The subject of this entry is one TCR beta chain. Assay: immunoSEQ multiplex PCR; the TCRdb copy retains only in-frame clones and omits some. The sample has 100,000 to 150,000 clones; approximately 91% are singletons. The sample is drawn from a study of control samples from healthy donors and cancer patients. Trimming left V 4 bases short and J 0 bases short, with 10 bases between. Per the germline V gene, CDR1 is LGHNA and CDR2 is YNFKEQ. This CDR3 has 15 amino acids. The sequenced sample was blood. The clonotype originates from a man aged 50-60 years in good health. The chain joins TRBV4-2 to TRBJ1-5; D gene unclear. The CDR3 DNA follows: TGTGCCAGCAGCCCAACTAGGAATAGCAATCAGCCCCAGCATTTT. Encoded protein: CASSPTRNSNQPQHF.